This T cell receptor (beta chain) emerged from a study of human T cells and chemical hapten exposure. TCRdb reprocessed the RACE reads with MiXCR, giving one entry per CDR3 protein. The table lists about 290,000 distinct CDR3 sequences, around 7% of them singletons. This CDR3 region has 16 residues. The V end lost 6 bases, the J end lost 1 base, and 18 bases lay between the germline ends. Noted time point: pre-sensitization, week 0. Treatment denoted: therapeutic diphenylcyclopropenone sensitization with weekly scalp DPC. This clonotype was observed many times. Specimen: whole blood, collected in connection with sensitization to the hapten diphenylcyclopropenone (DPC). This clonotype originated in a man younger than 35 with alopecia areata. Some clones in this sample may be carry-over from other donors' samples. The J gene is TRBJ1-1, the V gene TRBV12-3 or TRBV12-4; tentative D call: TRBD1 (5 bases). CDR3: CASSPGTGYGNTEAFF. The CDR3 region has the DNA TGTGCCAGCAGCCCAGGGACTGGGTACGGGAACACTGAAGCTTTCTTT.